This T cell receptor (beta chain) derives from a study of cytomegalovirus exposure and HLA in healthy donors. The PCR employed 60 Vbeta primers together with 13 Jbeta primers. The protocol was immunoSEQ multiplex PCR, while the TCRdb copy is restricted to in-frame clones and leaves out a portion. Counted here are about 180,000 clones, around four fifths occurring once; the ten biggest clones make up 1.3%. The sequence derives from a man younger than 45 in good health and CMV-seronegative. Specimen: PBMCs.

The CDR3 sequence is CASSLYEDNTEAFF. The DNA of the CDR3 is TGTGCCAGCAGTTTATATGAGGATAACACTGAAGCTTTCTTT. The gene calls are TRBV27 and TRBJ1-1; no clear D. The CDR3 length is 14 residues. V was pared by 1 base and J by 2 bases, with 8 bases between. Germline V CDR1 and CDR2: MNHEY, SMNVEV (reference sequence).